The next 27 T cell receptor beta chains were all read from a single sample in a study of T-cell reconstitution after alpha-beta-depleted transplantation in children. TCRbeta library construction was performed incorporating unique molecular identifiers. TCRdb reprocessed the PCR reads with MiXCR, giving one entry per CDR3 protein. The sample lists just over 200,000 distinct CDR3 sequences, approximately 8.4% occurring once. The source was PBMCs, mostly from graft donor cells, collected 360 days after TCRalphabeta/CD19-depleted stem cell transplant. The origin of the receptors is a male patient aged 2 to 9 who had a stem cell transplant for acute myeloid leukemia, so the T cells may come from the graft donor.

The chain couples TRBV4-1 to TRBJ1-3; unclear D gene. CDR1 MGHRA and CDR2 YSYEKL come from the germline V gene. This CDR3 is built from 16 residues. V was trimmed by 4 bases and J by 3 bases, leaving 16 bases between them. The CDR3 loop is CASSPFTVPLGNTIYF. CDR3 sequence (DNA): TGCGCCAGCAGCCCTTTTACAGTGCCCCTTGGAAACACCATATATTTT.

The sample holds a few counts of this clonotype. The V gene is TRBV7-8, the J gene TRBJ2-6; the D call may be TRBD1 or TRBD2 (6 bases each). The CDR3 has 16 amino acids. Germline V CDR1 and CDR2: SGHVS, FQNEAQ. V was trimmed by 8 bases and J by 0 bases, leaving 14 bases between them. CDR3 residues: CASHLGGHSGANVLTF. DNA for the CDR3: TGTGCCAGCCACCTAGGGGGGCACTCTGGGGCCAACGTCCTGACTTTC.

CDR3 DNA sequence: TGTGCCGGAGGCACTATGGTCACGCAGTATTTT. Encoded protein: CAGGTMVTQYF. The gene calls are TRBV2 and TRBJ2-3, with D possibly TRBD2 on 5 matching bases. The V end lost 11 bases, the J end lost 9 bases, and 15 bases lay between the germline ends. CDR3 length: 11 residues. CDR1 and CDR2 (germline): SNHLY, FYNNEI. Variable domain in full (rest from reference TRBV2 and TRBJ2-3): EPEVTQTPSHQVTQMGQEVILRCVPISNHLYFYWYRQILGQKVEFLVSFYNNEISEKSEIFDDQFSVERPDGSNFTLKIRSTKLEDSAMYFCAGGTMVTQYFGPGTRLTVL.

This sequence joins TRBV6-5 and TRBJ1-1; no clear D gene. There are 15 residues in the CDR3. V shed 0 bases and J shed 5 bases, with 13 bases lying between them. Germline CDR1 reads MNHEY; CDR2 reads SVGAGI. CDR3 nucleotides: TGTGCCAGCAGTTACTCGAGAGGTAGAGGGACTGAAGCTTTCTTT. Protein product: CASSYSRGRGTEAFF.

In this sample, this clonotype turned up a few times. This chain connects TRBV3-1 to TRBJ2-1; 9 nucleotides align to TRBD2. Unmatched junction bases numbered 5, after V lost 1 base and J lost 7 bases. This CDR3 is 15 amino acids long. CDR1 is LGHDT and CDR2 is YNNKEL in the germline V gene (reference sequence). The CDR3 DNA sequence: TGTGCCAGCAGCCAAGCCAGCGGGAGGTATAATGAGCAGTTCTTC. Protein product: CASSQASGRYNEQFF.

This clonotype came up a few times. V is TRBV10-3 and J is TRBJ2-2, with 14 nucleotides matching TRBD2. This CDR3 has 16 residues. The J segment lost 4 bases and the V segment lost 9 bases, leaving 7 bases of the junction unmatched. The V gene's germline CDR1 is ENHRY and CDR2 SYGVKD. For the CDR3, the DNA is TGTGCCATATATGGACTAGCGGGAGGAGGCACCGGGGAGCTGTTTTTT. Translation gives CAIYGLAGGGTGELFF.

The chain employs TRBV7-8 and TRBJ2-1; 10 bases match TRBD1. J lost 4 bases, V lost 1 base, and 4 bases had no gene match. From germline, CDR1 is SGHVS and CDR2 FQNEAQ. This CDR3 contains 16 residues. CDR3 in amino acids: CASSLETGGYYNEQFF. The CDR3 DNA reads as TGTGCCAGCAGCTTAGAGACAGGGGGCTATTACAATGAGCAGTTCTTC. The variable domain in full, with the rest retrieved from reference TRBV7-8 and TRBJ2-1, is GAGVSQSPRYKVAKRGQDVALRCDPISGHVSLFWYQQALGQGPEFLTYFQNEAQLDKSGLPSDRFFAERPEGSVSTLKIQRTQQEDSAVYLCASSLETGGYYNEQFFGPGTRLTVL.

In this sample, this clonotype turned up many times. The chain has TRBV20-1 and TRBJ2-1, with D perhaps matching TRBD1 (6 bases). V lost 5 bases and J 6 bases, leaving 11 bases between the germline ends. Germline CDR1 DFQATT, CDR2 SNEGSKA (reference sequence). The CDR3 loop spans 12 amino acids. The CDR3 is CSAPGGFNEQFF. Here the CDR3 DNA reads TGCAGTGCTCCTGGGGGCTTCAATGAGCAGTTCTTC.

The DNA for the CDR3 is TGCGCCAGCAGCGTGCCGGGACTAGCGGGAGCAGATACGCAGTATTTT. It encodes CASSVPGLAGADTQYF. The rearrangement uses TRBV5-1 and TRBJ2-3; 14 bases line up with TRBD2. The CDR3 is made up of 16 amino acids. The trim removed 4 bases at V and 4 bases at J, leaving 5 bases unmatched. Germline V gene sequence: CDR1 SGHRS, CDR2 YFSETQ.

In this sample, this clonotype turned up many times. The chain links TRBV6-1 to TRBJ2-4; either TRBD1 or TRBD2 may fit D (6 bases each). Germline assignment: CDR1 MNHNS and CDR2 SASEGT. The CDR3 is 14 amino acids. V gave up 8 bases and J gave up 1 base, with 12 bases separating them. Written as DNA, the CDR3 is TGTGCCAGCTCGAGGGGGGTGGCCAAAAACATTCAGTACTTC. It translates to CASSRGVAKNIQYF.

On this clonotype: It may be a read error: a sequence one base away is much more abundant. The chain recombines TRBV20-1 with TRBJ1-4; perhaps TRBD1 as D (5 bases). The CDR3 sequence is 14 residues long. Germline V gene lookup returns CDR1 DFQATT and CDR2 SNEGSKA (reference sequence). V was clipped by 4 bases and J by 6 bases, with 15 bases between them. The CDR3 DNA reads TGCAGTGCTACTCCCGGACACCAATATGAAAAACTGTTTTTT. It is translated as CSATPGHQYEKLFF.

This clonotype occurred a few times. The chain employs TRBV9 and TRBJ2-5, with D perhaps TRBD2 (6 bases). This CDR3 region has 17 residues. Trimming removed 0 bases from V and 4 bases from J, with 19 bases in between. CDR1 SGDLS and CDR2 YYNGEE come from the germline V gene. CDR3: CASSVAPLEGRLETQYF. The CDR3 DNA follows: TGTGCCAGCAGCGTAGCCCCTCTGGAGGGGAGGCTAGAGACCCAGTACTTC.

This sequence joins TRBV21-1 and TRBJ1-5; the D segment call TRBD1 is taken from the table without a DNA check. TRBV21-1 is described as a pseudogene. The CDR3 extends over 19 amino acids. CDR3 sequence: CASSTGTGVVGVVSQPQHF. CDR3 DNA sequence: TGTGCCAGCAGCACCGGGACAGGGGTAGTGGGGGTCGTTAGTCAGCCCCAGCATTTT.

The chain links TRBV12-3 or TRBV12-4 to TRBJ1-5, with D tentatively TRBD1 (5 bases). V gave up 2 bases and J gave up 2 bases, with 19 bases separating them. The CDR3 has 18 amino acids. CDR3 residues: CASSLWRGGGIGNQPQHF. The DNA of the CDR3 is TGTGCCAGCAGTTTATGGCGGGGCGGGGGAATAGGCAATCAGCCCCAGCATTTT.

This clonotype has more than one count but fewer than ten. The genes are TRBV11-2 and TRBJ2-5; TRBD2 is a possible D gene (6 bases). V was cut by 8 bases and J by 5 bases, with 15 bases left in between. The CDR3 loop spans 13 amino acids. CDR1 SGHAT and CDR2 FQNNGV come from the germline V gene. In DNA form, the CDR3 reads TGTGCCAGCGATCGGGGACTCTGGGAGACCCAGTACTTC. Translating gives CASDRGLWETQYF. Full variable domain (outside the CDR3, taken from reference TRBV11-2 and TRBJ2-5): EAGVAQSPRYKIIEKRQSVAFWCNPISGHATLYWYQQILGQGPKLLIQFQNNGVVDDSQLPKDRFSAERLKGVDSTLKIQPAKLEDSAVYLCASDRGLWETQYFGPGTRLLVL.

In its sample, this clonotype was seen many times. The J gene is TRBJ2-7, the V gene TRBV20-1, with a tentative D call TRBD1 (5 bases). Trimming stripped 3 bases from V and 1 base from J, with 19 bases between. The CDR3 is 16 residues long. The germline V gene has CDR1 DFQATT and CDR2 SNEGSKA (reference sequence). CDR3 nucleotides: TGCAGTGCTAGGGGTAAGGAGCCAGGGATATCCTACGAGCAGTACTTC. It translates to CSARGKEPGISYEQYF.

Only a few counts were recorded for this clonotype. The rearrangement links TRBV20-1 to TRBJ2-1; possible D gene TRBD2, 6 bases. CDR3 length: 14 residues. CDR1 and CDR2 (germline): DFQATT, SNEGSKA (reference sequence). Trimming stripped 3 bases from V and 6 bases from J, with 15 bases between. This CDR3 reads CSARPGVSLNEQFF. CDR3 coding DNA: TGCAGTGCTAGGCCGGGAGTCAGCCTCAATGAGCAGTTCTTC.

This clonotype was found a few times. The chain joins TRBV4-1 to TRBJ2-7, with TRBD1 identical over 7 bases. The CDR3 extends over 15 amino acids. J gave up 0 bases and V 4 bases, and 6 bases lay outside the gene matches. Per germline, CDR1 MGHRA and CDR2 YSYEKL. CDR3 bases: TGCGCCAGCAGCCGGCTGACAGGGAGCTCCTACGAGCAGTACGTC. It codes for CASSRLTGSSYEQYV.

The V gene is TRBV5-1, the J gene TRBJ1-1; no reliable D call. The germline CDR1 and CDR2 sequences are SGHRS and YFSETQ. With 1 base removed from V and 8 bases from J, the gap between germline ends came to 12 bases. This CDR3 is built from 13 residues. This chain's CDR3 is CASSLQSRTEAFF. CDR3 nucleotides: TGCGCCAGCAGCTTGCAGAGCCGAACGGAAGCTTTCTTT.

This clonotype was detected only a few times. V is TRBV5-1 and J is TRBJ2-7; 10 bases align to TRBD1. The CDR3 covers 15 residues. Germline loops: CDR1 SGHRS, CDR2 YFSETQ. J lost 2 bases, V lost 2 bases, and 4 bases had no gene match. CDR3 nucleotides: TGCGCCAGCAGCTTAGGACAGGGGGTAACCTACGAGCAGTACGTC. Amino acid sequence: CASSLGQGVTYEQYV.

This clonotype was seen a handful of times. The chain uses TRBV20-1 and TRBJ2-4, with TRBD1 identical over 8 bases. Germline-derived CDR1 and CDR2 are DFQATT and SNEGSKA (reference sequence). The junction had 9 bases not matched to a gene; V was cut back by 0 bases and J by 2 bases. The CDR3 extends over 17 amino acids. CDR3 residues: CSARDRGLRGTKNIQYF. Here the CDR3 DNA reads TGCAGTGCTAGAGACAGGGGGCTGAGGGGAACCAAAAACATTCAGTACTTC.

V usage is TRBV29-1 and J usage is TRBJ2-5; TRBD2 is a possible D gene (5 bases). The CDR3 spans 13 residues. V shed 6 bases and J shed 2 bases, with 13 bases lying between them. Per germline, CDR1 SQVTM and CDR2 ANQGSEA. Here the CDR3 DNA reads TGCAGCGTCACCAGGACGGGGCAAGAGACCCAGTACTTC. This gives the protein CSVTRTGQETQYF.

This clonotype was observed a handful of times. The gene calls are TRBV12-3 or TRBV12-4 and TRBJ2-1; the D is unclear. V lost 5 bases and J lost 15, with 20 bases in between. The CDR3 sequence is 13 residues long. In DNA, the CDR3 is TGTGCCAGCAGTCCCTTTTCGGAAGTGGTTAGGTTCTTC. This sequence encodes CASSPFSEVVRFF.

The sample holds many counts of this clonotype. The chain is built from TRBV29-1 and TRBJ2-2, with 10 nucleotides matching TRBD1. The CDR3 has 16 residues. V lost 5 bases to trimming and J lost 7 bases; unmatched junction nucleotides: 13. The germline V gene encodes CDR1 SQVTM and CDR2 ANQGSEA. CDR3 protein: CSVLLRDRGQIGELFF. CDR3 sequence (DNA): TGCAGCGTTTTGCTCCGGGACAGGGGTCAAATCGGGGAGCTGTTTTTT.

This clonotype was picked up a small number of times. V is TRBV7-9 and J is TRBJ1-4, with 7 bases matching TRBD1. The CDR3 length is 14 residues. V was pared by 5 bases and J by 7 bases, with 7 bases of the junction left unmatched. Germline V CDR1 and CDR2: SEHNR, FQNEAQ (reference sequence). CDR3 nucleotides: TGTGCCAGCAGCGCCGGGACAGACCCTGAAAAACTGTTTTTT. It specifies CASSAGTDPEKLFF.

Ten or more counts support this clonotype. The chain joins TRBV7-9 to TRBJ1-1; D is unclear. CDR1 and CDR2 (germline): SEHNR, FQNEAQ (reference sequence). V was cut by 2 bases and J by 11 bases, with 6 bases left in between. The CDR3 consists of 10 residues. The CDR3 sequence is CASSLFWAFF. Written as DNA, the CDR3 is TGTGCCAGCAGCTTATTCTGGGCTTTCTTT. Filled out from reference TRBV7-9 and TRBJ1-1, the complete variable domain reads DTGVSQNPRHKITKRGQNVTFRCDPISEHNRLYWYRQTLGQGPEFLTYFQNEAQLEKSRLLSDRFSAERPKGSFSTLEIQRTEQGDSAMYLCASSLFWAFFGQGTRLTVV.

The sample holds many counts of this clonotype. The gene calls are TRBV12-3 or TRBV12-4 and TRBJ2-3; TRBD1 might be the D (6 bases). CDR3 length: 14 amino acids. V shed 7 bases and J shed 2 bases, with 13 bases lying between them. CDR3 coding DNA: TGTGCCAGCACCCCACAGGGCCCCACAGATACGCAGTATTTT. Amino acid sequence: CASTPQGPTDTQYF.